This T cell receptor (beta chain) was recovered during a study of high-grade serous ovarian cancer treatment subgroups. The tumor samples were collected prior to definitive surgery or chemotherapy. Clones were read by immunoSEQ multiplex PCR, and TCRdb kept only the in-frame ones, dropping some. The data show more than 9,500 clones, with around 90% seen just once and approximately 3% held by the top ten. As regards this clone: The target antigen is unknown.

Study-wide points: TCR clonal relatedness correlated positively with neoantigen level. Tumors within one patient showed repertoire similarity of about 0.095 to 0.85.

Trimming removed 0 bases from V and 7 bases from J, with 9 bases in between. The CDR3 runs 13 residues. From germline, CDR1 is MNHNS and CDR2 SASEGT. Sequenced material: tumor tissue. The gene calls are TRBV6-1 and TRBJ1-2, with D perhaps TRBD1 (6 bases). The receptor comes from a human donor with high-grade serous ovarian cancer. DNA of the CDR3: TGTGCCAGCAGTGAAGCACGGGGGCTTGGCTACACCTTC. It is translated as CASSEARGLGYTF.